A single sample gave rise to the 18 T cell receptor beta chains below, sequenced in a study of T-cell memory formation after mild COVID-19. TCRdb redid the calling of the 5' RACE reads with MiXCR, one entry per CDR3 protein. This sample has under 550,000 distinct CDR3 sequences; around a sixth occur once, and the top ten carry 9% to 15%. Sequencing was carried out using PBMCs or a T cell subset sorted from them (not recorded which). These receptors were obtained from an adult woman who had mild COVID-19 (a few samples of this study predate the infection). Cell type and time point are not known.

This clonotype was counted ten times or more. Compared with germline, one end of the junction differs, possibly owing to a read error. The chain links TRBV7-7 to TRBJ2-1; TRBD1 or TRBD2 may be the D gene (6 bases each). Germline V gives CDR1 SSHAT, CDR2 FNYEAQ (reference sequence). This CDR3 comprises 16 residues. The CDR3 DNA sequence: TGTGCTAGCAGCTTAGGGGGACTCGCCGCGGGTAGTGAGCAGTTCTTC. As protein: CASSLGGLAAGSEQFF.

The V call is TRBV6-5, the J call TRBJ2-1; D unclear. V lost 4 bases and J lost 0, with 16 bases in between. Germline V gives CDR1 MNHEY, CDR2 SVGAGI. The CDR3 extends over 17 amino acids. In DNA form, the CDR3 reads TGTGCCAGCAGTTCCCTTGGCGCGGTGAGCTCCTACAATGAGCAGTTCTTC. Translation gives CASSSLGAVSSYNEQFF.

This clonotype was picked up a small number of times. The rearrangement joins TRBV7-9 to TRBJ2-7, with TRBD2 identical over 10 bases. The V segment lost 4 bases and the J segment 0 bases; nucleotides outside the gene matches: 3. Germline CDR1 is SEHNR and CDR2 is FQNEAQ (reference sequence). The CDR3 consists of 15 residues. In DNA, the CDR3 is TGTGCCAGCAGCTACGGGACTAGCGCCTCCTACGAGCAGTACTTC. As protein: CASSYGTSASYEQYF.

This clonotype was counted a few times. This chain uses TRBV3-1 with TRBJ2-2; no definite D call. Germline V gene lookup returns CDR1 LGHDT and CDR2 YNNKEL (reference sequence). The V and J ends lost 2 bases and 6 bases respectively, with 25 bases between them. The CDR3 runs 19 residues. The CDR3 nucleotides read TGTGCCAGCAGCCAAAAAGGGTCCTATGAGTCACTCGGTGCCGGGGAGCTGTTTTTT. Translated, it gives CASSQKGSYESLGAGELFF. Filled out from reference TRBV3-1 and TRBJ2-2, the complete variable domain reads DTAVSQTPKYLVTQMGNDKSIKCEQNLGHDTMYWYKQDSKKFLKIMFSYNNKELIINETVPNRFSPKSPDKAHLNLHINSLELGDSAVYFCASSQKGSYESLGAGELFFGEGSRLTVL.

Ten or more counts support this clonotype. The chain combines TRBV29-1 with TRBJ1-2; TRBD1 might be the D (5 bases). The CDR3 contains 11 residues. The V gene's germline CDR1 is SQVTM and CDR2 ANQGSEA. The germline V and J ends were trimmed by 1 base and 9 bases, with 9 bases remaining between them. CDR3 in DNA: TGCAGCGTTGAAGGGCGGGGACGCTACACCTTC. This translates into CSVEGRGRYTF.

The rearrangement links TRBV5-4 to TRBJ2-2; D unresolved. V dropped 4 bases and J dropped 8 bases, with 9 bases sitting between them. Germline-derived CDR1 and CDR2 are SGHNT and YYREEE (reference sequence). This CDR3 comprises 12 residues. The CDR3 reads CASSLPAGELFF. CDR3 DNA: TGTGCCAGCAGCCTCCCCGCGGGGGAGCTGTTTTTT.

This clonotype was recorded a few times. V is TRBV5-5 and J is TRBJ1-1; tentative D call: TRBD1 (6 bases). The V gene's germline CDR1 is SGHKS and CDR2 YYEKEE (reference sequence). The V gene lost 8 bases and the J gene lost 0 bases, with 17 bases spanning the gap. This CDR3 contains 15 residues. The CDR3: CASGTGRVMNTEAFF. In DNA, the CDR3 is TGTGCCAGTGGCACAGGGAGGGTAATGAACACTGAAGCTTTCTTT.

In this sample, this clonotype turned up a few times. The chain has TRBV6-2 or TRBV6-3 and TRBJ1-2, with D perhaps matching TRBD1 (5 bases). V dropped 6 bases and J dropped 7 bases, with 12 bases sitting between them. The germline V gene has CDR1 MNHEY and CDR2 SVGEGT. The CDR3 sequence is 12 residues long. In DNA, the CDR3 is TGTGCCAGCAGCCAAACGGACACTGGCTACACCTTC. It encodes CASSQTDTGYTF.

The chain is built from TRBV6-6 and TRBJ1-5, with TRBD1 matching over 9 bases. Germline V gene lookup returns CDR1 MNHNY and CDR2 SVGAGI (reference sequence). The V gene end was trimmed by 2 bases and the J gene end by 0 bases; junction bases not matched to a gene: 11. The CDR3 extends over 19 amino acids. The CDR3 spells CASSYTPGQGLTSNQPQHF. The CDR3 DNA reads TGTGCCAGCAGTTACACACCGGGACAGGGATTGACTAGCAATCAGCCCCAGCATTTT.

The chain has TRBV6-6 and TRBJ2-1; TRBD2 matches 15 bases. This CDR3 region has 20 residues. Germline-derived CDR1 and CDR2 are MNHNY and SVGAGI (reference sequence). Losses at the gene ends were 2 bases for V and 2 bases for J; bases not matched to a gene: 10. The CDR3 sequence: CASSYVSGTSGRSPYNEQFF. CDR3 DNA sequence: TGTGCCAGCAGTTACGTTTCCGGGACTAGCGGGAGGTCCCCCTACAATGAGCAGTTCTTC.

This chain links TRBV12-3 or TRBV12-4 with TRBJ2-1; 7 nucleotides line up with TRBD1. After removal of 2 bases from V and 4 bases from J, the junction contained 5 bases not matched to a gene. The CDR3 is 15 amino acids. The CDR3, as DNA: TGTGCCAGCAGTTTAAGAGGACAGGAATACAATGAGCAGTTCTTC. It is translated as CASSLRGQEYNEQFF.

The chain combines TRBV4-1 with TRBJ2-7, with no clear D. Between the trimmed V and J ends, which lost 4 bases and 7 bases, there was a span of 14 bases. The V gene's germline CDR1 is MGHRA and CDR2 YSYEKL. The CDR3 is made up of 13 amino acids. The CDR3 sequence is CASSRPTPGEQYF. The CDR3 DNA is TGCGCCAGCAGCCGCCCGACGCCCGGGGAGCAGTACTTC.

The chain joins TRBV19 to TRBJ1-5; TRBD1 matches 8 bases. V shed 8 bases and J 6 bases; nucleotides not matched to a gene: 9. CDR3 length: 14 residues. CDR1 is LNHDA and CDR2 is SQIVND in the germline V gene (reference sequence). The CDR3 DNA follows: TGTGCCAGTCTTCGTCAGGGGGCAGGTCAGCCCCAGCATTTT. Encoded protein: CASLRQGAGQPQHF.

This clonotype was detected only a few times. The V call is TRBV6-6, the J call TRBJ2-3; 11 bases are a match to TRBD2. Germline lookup yields CDR1 MNHNY and CDR2 SVGAGI (reference sequence). V trimming: 5 bases; J trimming: 9 bases; junction bases outside the gene matches: 13. The CDR3 covers 16 residues. The CDR3 DNA reads TGTGCCAGCAGTCCCATAGCGGGGGGGCCGGGCAAAACGCAGTATTTT. Encoded protein: CASSPIAGGPGKTQYF.

This clonotype was seen only a few times. The chain has TRBV12-3 or TRBV12-4 and TRBJ1-6, with no clear D. CDR3 length equals 14 residues. The germline V and J ends were trimmed by 3 bases and 10 bases, with 13 bases remaining between them. The CDR3 loop reads CASSFAGGKSPLHF. The CDR3, as DNA: TGTGCCAGCAGTTTTGCAGGCGGGAAATCACCCCTCCACTTT.

This clonotype was seen only a few times. The V and J genes are TRBV24-1 and TRBJ2-3, with a tentative D call TRBD2 (5 bases). CDR3 length equals 14 residues. Per germline, CDR1 KGHDR and CDR2 SFDVKD. The V end was cut by 4 bases, the J end by 2 bases, with 9 bases between. The CDR3 reads CATSDFRDTDTQYF. CDR3 DNA sequence: TGTGCCACCAGTGACTTCCGGGACACAGATACGCAGTATTTT.

This clonotype was detected many times. The V and J genes are TRBV7-9 and TRBJ2-7; no clear D. This CDR3 is built from 13 residues. The germline gives CDR1 SEHNR, CDR2 FQNEAQ (reference sequence). Trimming removed 4 bases at V and 0 bases at J, with 7 bases between. The CDR3 is CASSSQSSYEQYF. In nucleotides, the CDR3 is TGTGCCAGCAGCTCTCAGAGCTCCTACGAGCAGTACTTC.

This chain links TRBV30 with TRBJ1-2; D uncertain. CDR3 length equals 13 residues. Trimming pared 2 bases from V and 5 bases from J, leaving 12 bases between. Germline loops: CDR1 GTSNPN, CDR2 SVGIG (reference sequence). CDR3 loop: CAWSTQALYGYTF. In nucleotides, the CDR3 is TGTGCCTGGAGTACGCAGGCCCTTTATGGCTACACCTTC.